This TCR beta chain was sequenced for a study of T cell changes during pregnancy in multiple sclerosis. Germline V CDR1 and CDR2: MNHEY, SMNVEV (reference sequence). The CDR3 is made up of 13 amino acids. Trimming stripped 3 bases from V and 10 bases from J, with 15 bases between. This table comes from immunoSEQ multiplex PCR, and its TCRdb copy is limited to in-frame clones, with some not included. The table records about 80,000 clones, roughly nine tenths of them present only once. The count of this clone is one. The input for sequencing was peripheral blood, taken before pregnancy. This TCR derives from a female donor with multiple sclerosis, enrolled in a pregnancy study. The V call is TRBV27, the J call TRBJ1-1; no definite D call. The CDR3 protein is CASSFPAASVAFF. Written as DNA, the CDR3 is TGTGCCAGCAGTTTCCCTGCTGCCTCAGTAGCTTTCTTT.